One and the same sample provided the 12 T cell receptor beta chains below, sequenced in a study of cytomegalovirus exposure and HLA in healthy donors. The PCR employed 60 Vbeta primers together with 13 Jbeta primers. Sequencing used immunoSEQ multiplex PCR; TCRdb keeps in-frame clones, though not all of them. The sample has some 140,000 clones; approximately 75% are singletons. The sequenced sample consisted of PBMCs. The receptors stem from a man aged 18-30 years in good health and CMV-seronegative.

The genes are TRBV6-6 and TRBJ1-1; 7 bases match TRBD1. Trimming took 5 bases from V and 2 from J; bases not matched to a gene: 5. Germline CDR1 reads MNHNY; CDR2 reads SVGAGI (reference sequence). The CDR3 extends over 14 amino acids. This CDR3 reads CASSRTGDNTEAFF. In nucleotides, the CDR3 is TGTGCCAGCAGTCGAACAGGGGACAACACTGAAGCTTTCTTT.

Note on this clone: Other DNA sequences within the sample encode an identical CDR3. The chain joins TRBV7-9 to TRBJ2-7, with 10 bases lining up with TRBD1. This CDR3 has 14 amino acids. CDR1 is SEHNR and CDR2 is FQNEAQ in the germline V gene (reference sequence). J gave up 3 bases and V 4 bases, and 3 bases lay outside the gene matches. The CDR3 region is CASSSRDRGYEQYF. The DNA for the CDR3 is TGTGCCAGCAGCTCTCGGGACAGGGGCTACGAGCAGTACTTC.

The genes are TRBV19 and TRBJ2-1, with 8 bases identical to TRBD2. The junction had 8 bases not matched to a gene; V was cut back by 5 bases and J by 2 bases. This CDR3 is 16 amino acids long. In germline, CDR1 is LNHDA, CDR2 SQIVND (reference sequence). In DNA form, the CDR3 reads TGTGCCAGTAGTGCCAAAAAGCGGGGGACCTACAATGAGCAGTTCTTC. This translates into CASSAKKRGTYNEQFF. The full variable domain, its missing parts supplied by reference TRBV19 and TRBJ2-1, is DGGITQSPKYLFRKEGQNVTLSCEQNLNHDAMYWYRQDPGQGLRLIYYSQIVNDFQKGDIAEGYSVSREKKESFPLTVTSAQKNPTAFYLCASSAKKRGTYNEQFFGPGTRLTVL.

The gene calls are TRBV30 and TRBJ1-1; D remains ambiguous. V was cut by 4 bases and J by 3 bases, with 12 bases left in between. The V gene's germline CDR1 is GTSNPN and CDR2 SVGIG (reference sequence). The CDR3 is 13 residues long. CDR3 DNA sequence: TGTGCCTGGACTCGGGGAGGCGACACTGAAGCTTTCTTT. Translation: CAWTRGGDTEAFF.

About this clone itself: Germline is not matched at one junction end, which may reflect a read error. The genes are TRBV5-1 and TRBJ2-6; tentatively, D is TRBD1 (5 bases). The germline V gene encodes CDR1 SGHRS and CDR2 YFSETQ. This CDR3 region has 15 residues. In DNA form, the CDR3 reads TGCGCCAGCAGCTTGGACGTCTCTGGGGCCAACGGCCTGACTTTC. Residues: CASSLDVSGANGLTF.

This clone was seen more than once but under ten times. This chain uses TRBV7-9 with TRBJ1-5; no definite D call. V was shortened by 1 base and J by 4 bases, with 5 bases between the two germline ends. The CDR3 covers 13 residues. Germline loops: CDR1 SEHNR, CDR2 FQNEAQ (reference sequence). The DNA for the CDR3 is TGTGCCAGCAGCTTAGGAGAGAATCAGCCCCAGCATTTT. Translating gives CASSLGENQPQHF.

The rearrangement uses TRBV7-7 and TRBJ2-7; 10 bases are shared with TRBD1. The CDR3 sequence is 18 residues long. Per the germline V gene, CDR1 is SSHAT and CDR2 is FNYEAQ (reference sequence). J was trimmed by 6 bases and V by 1 base; bases with no gene match: 15. The CDR3 here is CASSLGPGQGMGMCEQYV. DNA for the CDR3: TGTGCCAGCAGCTTAGGTCCGGGACAGGGGATGGGTATGTGCGAGCAGTACGTC.

V is TRBV11-2 and J is TRBJ2-7, with 7 bases fitting TRBD1. The CDR3 runs 16 residues. Unmatched junction bases numbered 7, after V lost 2 bases and J lost 0 bases. Germline V CDR1 and CDR2: SGHAT, FQNNGV. DNA of the CDR3: TGTGCCAGCAGCTTAACCGGGACAGTGAGCTCCTACGAGCAGTACGTC. Amino acid sequence: CASSLTGTVSSYEQYV.

The genes are TRBV2 and TRBJ1-6; no definite D call. CDR1 is SNHLY and CDR2 is FYNNEI in the germline V gene. The CDR3 sequence is 14 residues long. Deletions cut 2 bases from V and 8 bases from J, with 10 bases between. Written as DNA, the CDR3 is TGTGCCAGCAGTGAACGAAACAGTGATTCACCCCTCCACTTT. Its translation is CASSERNSDSPLHF.

This clone was seen a few times. The chain uses TRBV2 and TRBJ2-3; 11 nucleotides match TRBD2. Trimming at V came to 6 bases and at J to 2 bases, leaving 1 base not matched to a gene. Germline V gives CDR1 SNHLY, CDR2 FYNNEI. This CDR3 contains 14 residues. As DNA, the CDR3 is TGTGCCAGCAGGACTAGCGGGGACACAGATACGCAGTATTTT. Amino acid sequence: CASRTSGDTDTQYF.

This clone has a handful of counts. The chain is built from TRBV6-6 and TRBJ1-1; D not resolved. The CDR3 is made up of 15 amino acids. CDR1 and CDR2 from the germline V gene are MNHNY and SVGAGI (reference sequence). V gave up 0 bases and J gave up 0 bases, with 8 bases separating them. The DNA of the CDR3 is TGTGCCAGCAGTTACTCGAAACAGATGAACACTGAAGCTTTCTTT. Encoded protein: CASSYSKQMNTEAFF.

CDR3 loop: CASSRLAGGPYNEQFF. CDR3 nucleotide sequence: TGTGCCAGCAGCCGCTTAGCGGGGGGCCCCTACAATGAGCAGTTCTTC. The chain carries TRBV11-2 and TRBJ2-1; 10 bases are a match to TRBD2. The V gene's germline CDR1 is SGHAT and CDR2 FQNNGV. Trimming at V came to 5 bases and at J to 2 bases, leaving 6 bases not matched to a gene. The CDR3 contains 16 residues.